The entry that follows covers one TCR beta chain sequence. This clone was seen a single time. Its antigen is not yet known. No much larger clonotype is one base removed from it; base qualities were not supplied. For commercial TCRB immunosequencing, 400 to 550 nanograms of biopsy DNA were submitted for each sample. A two-step, amplification bias-controlled multiplex PCR was used by Adaptive Biotechnology to amplify CDR3 regions from genomic DNA. In the first PCR, primers covered every V and J gene segment, and in the second PCR, barcodes and Illumina adapters were added. CDR3 libraries were sequenced using an Illumina instrument. The paper's data handling went like this. The analysis used both the pipelines supplied by the vendor and custom analysis of the raw data in R/Bioconductor with R version 3.3.0. Clonality, ranging from 0 to 1, was calculated as the inverse of the normalised Shannon entropy of all productive clones. High-frequency clones were defined as the repertoire share of the top 100 clones, retaining only clones passing a 95% confidence test. Repertoire diversity was measured with the Simpson index, and overlap between samples was measured with the Morisita-Horn index. This immuneACCESS table, as held by TCRdb, lists in-frame sequences with V and J called but not all clones. Of the missing ones, under half trace to an unresolved V gene in checked studies; the others have no known cause. V and J calls and clone size are as listed in that table; D and trimming were resolved from the DNA. The sample data list roughly 15,000 clones, and approximately 78% of these were observed just once. The ten largest clones take up approximately 17% of the sample.

The data stem from a study of T cell repertoires in ileal Crohn's disease (dated by TCRdb to between 2018 and 2020). Regarding the complete study: Median disease duration was approximately 8 years, and 35% of patients were identified as active smokers at the time of surgery. About half of the patients received postoperative therapy: about a dozen received thiopurines and over 15 received anti-TNF agents. A Rutgeerts score above i0 was used to define endoscopic postoperative recurrence. All patients had surgery for a complication: stricturing disease in around 60% and penetrating disease in 39%. The study was conducted in parallel with a multicentre cohort built to find predictors of early endoscopic recurrence after ileocolonic resection. A prospective multicentre cohort supplied the 50 or so Crohn's disease patients whose TCR repertoires were analysed. A total of around 150 mucosal samples from some 50 patients were sequenced, collected from several sites on the surgical specimen as well as at postoperative endoscopy. General study outcomes and caveats: Higher high-frequency clone percentages at surgery were associated with endoscopic recurrence; all patients with clonality above 26.8% (18/57) had recurrence. More high-frequency clones were carried by sorted CD8 T cells than by CD4 T cells, suggesting that mucosal expansions were mainly CD8. Mucosal CD4 and CD8 T cells were sorted and sequenced only in a subgroup of patients, whose size was not stated. Patients who were active smokers at surgery had a significantly higher proportion of clonal expansions than non-smokers (about 27% vs 20%, p=0.02).

The germline V gene encodes CDR1 GTSNPN and CDR2 SVGIG (reference sequence). The CDR3, cysteine through phenylalanine, is 24 amino acids long. The DNA shown is the 72-base CDR3, in frame from base 1. The V end gives up 4 bases and the J end 1 base, leaving 34 bases in the junction not matched to a gene. Adults with ileal or ileocolonic Crohn's disease for whom ileocolonic resection was indicated were considered eligible. Whole ileal mucosal biopsies were kept frozen at -80 degrees C prior to DNA extraction. Genomic DNA was isolated from frozen whole biopsies using a TRizol-based method, and the DNA was quantified with a NanoDrop 2000 spectrophotometer.

The sequencing input was ileal tissue. This clonotype was obtained from an adult with Crohn's disease. The rearrangement combines TRBV30 with TRBJ2-3, and 8 junction bases match TRBD2. CDR3 reads: CAWMRYLQTSARRRWGRGTDTQYF. The DNA sequence is given as TGTGCCTGGATGCGCTACCTTCAGACTAGCGCTCGCAGGAGGTGGGGGCGCGGCACAGATACGCAGTATTTT.